This record covers a single T cell receptor (beta chain). From the 5' RACE reads, TCRdb called clonotypes with MiXCR, one entry per CDR3 protein. The table shows about 57,000 distinct CDR3 sequences, with 25% to 35% occurring only once. The memory fraction was CD4+CD45RO+CD25- cells. V shed 4 bases and J shed 4 bases, with 13 bases lying between them. Per germline, CDR1 SEHNR and CDR2 FQNEAQ (reference sequence). The CDR3 consists of 15 residues. The sequence was collected from a female donor with breast cancer. The chain recombines TRBV7-9 with TRBJ2-2; D might be TRBD2 (6 bases). Sequencing input: tumor-infiltrating memory CD4+ T cells sorted from the breast tumor. Documented subset: memory CD4+ T cells, CD4+CD45RO+CD25-. The CDR3 sequence: CASSSGLRGTGELFF. CDR3 coding DNA: TGTGCCAGCAGCTCGGGACTGAGGGGCACCGGGGAGCTGTTTTTT.